Each of the 24 T cell receptor beta chains below was sequenced from the same sample in a study of T cells in Graves' hyperthyroidism and ophthalmopathy. What was amplified from RNA transcripts were TCR beta CDR3 regions. Using the HTBI primer set, a first-round RT-PCR was run on the TCR CDR3. In TCRdb, the multiplex PCR reads were re-called with MiXCR into one record per CDR3 protein. The repertoire includes around 300,000 distinct CDR3 sequences, about an eighth of them detected once, and roughly 8.5% sits in the top ten. The sample was blood. These TCRs come from a woman younger than 45 with Graves' hyperthyroidism that later progressed to Graves' ophthalmopathy.

This clonotype has at least ten counts. The chain has TRBV27 and TRBJ1-1, with D hard to call. Looked up from germline, CDR1 is MNHEY and CDR2 is SMNVEV (reference sequence). There are 16 residues in the CDR3. V was shortened by 5 bases and J by 4 bases, with 20 bases between the two germline ends. CDR3 nucleotide sequence: TGTGCCAGCAGTCCGAGGACGGGAGAGCGATTCACTGAAGCTTTCTTT. It is translated as CASSPRTGERFTEAFF.

This clonotype was seen many times. The rearrangement joins TRBV5-6 to TRBJ2-5, with TRBD1 matching over 7 bases. Trimming removed 2 bases from V and 5 bases from J; junction bases left unmatched: 15. Germline CDR1 SGHDT, CDR2 YYEEEE. The CDR3 consists of 17 residues. The DNA for the CDR3 is TGTGCCAGCAGCTTAACATGGGACAGTTCCCCTGGGGAGACCCAGTACTTC. This gives the protein CASSLTWDSSPGETQYF.

This clonotype was recorded many times. This chain connects TRBV5-1 to TRBJ2-7; 9 bases match TRBD1. The length of the CDR3 is 14 residues. Germline V lookup: CDR1 SGHRS, CDR2 YFSETQ. J gave up 4 bases and V 4 bases, and 6 bases lay outside the gene matches. The CDR3 here is CASSEDRGGYEQYF. The CDR3 DNA sequence: TGCGCCAGCAGCGAGGACAGGGGAGGGTACGAGCAGTACTTC.

This chain uses TRBV29-1 with TRBJ1-5; no clear D gene. V was shortened by 0 bases and J by 15 bases, with 21 bases between the two germline ends. CDR3 size: 14 residues. The germline V gene has CDR1 SQVTM and CDR2 ANQGSEA. Here the CDR3 DNA reads TGCAGCGTTGAAGACACACTAGCGGGAGGGCCTAGGCATTTT. Its protein product is CSVEDTLAGGPRHF.

This clonotype was seen repeatedly, ten times or more. The V call is TRBV29-1, the J call TRBJ1-1; 10 nucleotides agree with TRBD1. The CDR3 consists of 12 residues. The V gene's germline CDR1 is SQVTM and CDR2 ANQGSEA. Germline trimming cut 7 bases from V and 6 bases from J; bases unmatched to any gene: 5. Here the CDR3 reads CSAMTGGPEAFF. In DNA form, the CDR3 reads TGCAGCGCGATGACAGGGGGCCCTGAAGCTTTCTTT.

This chain links TRBV28 with TRBJ2-1; 7 nucleotides match TRBD2. Trimming took 2 bases from V and 1 from J; bases not matched to a gene: 8. CDR3 length: 17 residues. Germline CDR1 reads MDHEN; CDR2 reads SYDVKM. CDR3 in amino acids: CASSLLTSDRSYNEQFF. The CDR3 nucleotides read TGTGCCAGCAGTTTACTTACTAGCGATAGGTCCTACAATGAGCAGTTCTTC. The variable domain in full, with the rest retrieved from reference TRBV28 and TRBJ2-1, is DVKVTQSSRYLVKRTGEKVFLECVQDMDHENMFWYRQDPGLGLRLIYFSYDVKMKEKGDIPEGYSVSREKKERFSLILESASTNQTSMYLCASSLLTSDRSYNEQFFGPGTRLTVL.

This clonotype was seen repeatedly, ten times or more. This sequence joins TRBV24-1 and TRBJ1-1; D is ambiguous. Germline V lookup: CDR1 KGHDR, CDR2 SFDVKD. This CDR3 contains 13 residues. The V end lost 0 bases, the J end lost 5 bases, and 6 bases lay between the germline ends. This CDR3 is CATSDLSGTEAFF. CDR3 sequence (DNA): TGTGCCACCAGTGATTTGTCTGGGACTGAAGCTTTCTTT.

This clonotype occurred many times. The chain combines TRBV10-3 with TRBJ1-1; 8 nucleotides agree with TRBD1. The length of the CDR3 is 13 residues. CDR1 is ENHRY and CDR2 is SYGVKD in the germline V gene. With 10 bases clipped from V and 0 bases from J, the junction kept 4 bases outside the gene matches. The CDR3 protein is CATRQGLNTEAFF. CDR3 sequence (DNA): TGTGCCACAAGACAGGGGTTGAACACTGAAGCTTTCTTT.

This clonotype was seen many times. J is TRBJ2-7 and V is TRBV12-3 or TRBV12-4, with 7 bases that match TRBD2. V gave up 8 bases and J gave up 6 bases; unmatched junction bases: 13. The CDR3 loop spans 14 amino acids. DNA for the CDR3: TGTGCCAGCTGCCCGGGGACTACCATCTGCGAGCAGTACTTC. This translates into CASCPGTTICEQYF.

The table lists this clonotype with a few counts. This chain uses TRBV30 with TRBJ1-2; 11 nucleotides line up with TRBD1. The length of the CDR3 is 15 residues. Germline V CDR1 and CDR2: GTSNPN, SVGIG (reference sequence). J was trimmed by 8 bases and V by 0 bases; bases with no gene match: 8. CDR3 sequence reads: CAWSVLDRGLGGYTF. CDR3 nucleotides: TGTGCCTGGAGTGTATTGGACAGGGGGCTGGGAGGCTACACCTTC.

The rearrangement joins TRBV28 to TRBJ1-4; unclear D gene. Germline lookup yields CDR1 MDHEN and CDR2 SYDVKM. The CDR3 contains 13 residues. Trimming pared 3 bases from V and 8 bases from J, leaving 10 bases between. The CDR3 region is CASSLDVGEKLFF. In DNA, the CDR3 is TGTGCCAGCAGTTTGGATGTGGGAGAAAAACTGTTTTTT.

This clonotype was detected only a few times. The J gene is TRBJ1-6, the V gene TRBV4-2, with 9 bases aligning to TRBD1. V dropped 5 bases and J dropped 9; count of bases not matched to a gene: 8. The CDR3 contains 15 residues. Germline V gene lookup returns CDR1 LGHNA and CDR2 YNFKEQ. The CDR3 loop is CASSEKQGAFSPLHF. CDR3 DNA sequence: TGTGCCAGCAGCGAAAAACAGGGGGCTTTTTCACCCCTCCACTTT.

J is TRBJ1-5 and V is TRBV6-1, with TRBD1 as a possible D gene (5 bases). Germline V CDR1 and CDR2: MNHNS, SASEGT. This CDR3 comprises 14 residues. Trimming left V 2 bases short and J 6 bases short, with 11 bases between. The CDR3 region is CASSESVQGQPQHF. CDR3 sequence (DNA): TGTGCCAGCAGTGAAAGCGTTCAGGGTCAGCCCCAGCATTTT.

The chain has TRBV4-2 and TRBJ1-1; D might be TRBD1 (5 bases). This CDR3 contains 14 residues. V lost 6 bases, J lost 1 base, and 12 bases lay in between. The V gene's germline CDR1 is LGHNA and CDR2 YNFKEQ. CDR3 coding DNA: TGTGCCAGCAGTCGGGACGGCAGGAACACTGAAGCTTTCTTT. As protein: CASSRDGRNTEAFF.

This clonotype was recorded many times. The V call is TRBV24-1, the J call TRBJ2-5; D uncertain. V lost 6 bases to trimming and J lost 1 base, with 8 bases between them. CDR3 length: 13 amino acids. Germline-derived CDR1 and CDR2 are KGHDR and SFDVKD. The CDR3 DNA follows: TGTGCCACCAGTCGAAAGTCCCAAGAGACCCAGTACTTC. It codes for CATSRKSQETQYF.

Ten or more counts support this clonotype. The chain combines TRBV6-1 with TRBJ2-7; 7 bases are a match to TRBD2. This CDR3 is 13 amino acids long. Losses at the gene ends were 8 bases for V and 1 base for J; bases not matched to a gene: 5. Per the germline V gene, CDR1 is MNHNS and CDR2 is SASEGT. The CDR3 DNA follows: TGTGCCAGCTCTTGGCGGGAGTCCTACGAGCAGTACTTC. Residues: CASSWRESYEQYF.

A few counts support this clonotype. The chain joins TRBV27 to TRBJ2-7; a weak D match, TRBD2 (6 bases). V lost 5 bases and J lost 4, with 15 bases in between. The CDR3 has 14 residues. Germline CDR1 and CDR2: MNHEY and SMNVEV (reference sequence). This CDR3 is CASSNLGGEYEQYF. The CDR3 bases are TGTGCCAGCAGTAACCTGGGGGGAGAGTACGAGCAGTACTTC.

The gene calls are TRBV4-1 and TRBJ2-5; no reliable D call. Germline V gene sequence: CDR1 MGHRA, CDR2 YSYEKL. The germline V and J ends were trimmed by 6 bases and 5 bases, with 13 bases remaining between them. The CDR3 is 13 residues long. DNA for the CDR3: TGCGCCAGCAGGCCATCCGCCCAGGAGACCCAGTACTTC. As protein: CASRPSAQETQYF.

V usage is TRBV6-2 or TRBV6-3 and J usage is TRBJ1-3; the D gene is possibly TRBD1 (6 bases). The CDR3 length is 15 residues. Trimming removed 7 bases at V and 2 bases at J, with 15 bases between. Per germline, CDR1 MNHEY and CDR2 SVGEGT. The CDR3 protein is CASIHRWGPGNTIYF. The CDR3 nucleotides read TGTGCCAGCATCCACCGGTGGGGGCCTGGAAACACCATATATTTT.

Many counts were recorded for this clonotype. The chain couples TRBV20-1 to TRBJ2-3; D is unclear. The CDR3 runs 16 residues. Germline CDR1 is DFQATT and CDR2 is SNEGSKA (reference sequence). With 0 bases removed from V and 0 bases from J, the gap between germline ends came to 13 bases. CDR3 DNA: TGCAGTGCTAGAGATCGGAACGGGCCTAGCACAGATACGCAGTATTTT. Translating gives CSARDRNGPSTDTQYF.

J is TRBJ2-5 and V is TRBV4-1, with 9 bases lining up with TRBD2. There are 14 residues in the CDR3. In germline, CDR1 is MGHRA, CDR2 YSYEKL. V shed 6 bases, J shed 0 bases, and the junction held 2 bases outside the gene matches. The CDR3 here is CASSSGGYQETQYF. DNA for the CDR3: TGCGCCAGCAGTAGCGGGGGTTACCAAGAGACCCAGTACTTC.

This chain connects TRBV7-9 to TRBJ2-7, with D tentatively TRBD2 (6 bases). The CDR3 runs to 16 residues. Per the germline V gene, CDR1 is SEHNR and CDR2 is FQNEAQ (reference sequence). Trimming shortened V by 5 bases and J by 2 bases, and 19 bases separated the two germline ends. Here the CDR3 reads CASSPRRSGSTYEQYF. The CDR3 DNA reads TGTGCCAGCAGCCCCCGGCGGAGCGGGTCTACCTACGAGCAGTACTTC.

This clonotype was seen ten or more times. The chain joins TRBV20-1 to TRBJ1-4; 8 positions agree with TRBD1. CDR1 and CDR2 (germline): DFQATT, SNEGSKA (reference sequence). This CDR3 is built from 13 residues. The CDR3 nucleotides read TGCACGGACAGGGAAGACAGGGGTGAAAAACTGTTTTTT. Translation: CTDREDRGEKLFF.

Ten or more counts support this clonotype. V is TRBV20-1 and J is TRBJ1-1; D unresolved. The CDR3 covers 13 residues. Germline CDR1 and CDR2: DFQATT and SNEGSKA (reference sequence). V lost 3 bases and J 1 base, leaving 9 bases between the germline ends. DNA for the CDR3: TGCAGTGCTAGGGGCAACGGGAACACTGAAGCTTTCTTT. Its translation is CSARGNGNTEAFF.